Listed below are T cell receptor beta chains from one sample, sequenced in a study of molecular identifiers for immune sequencing clone quantification. In TCRdb, the PCR reads were re-called with MiXCR into one record per CDR3 protein. The sample lists 100,000 or so distinct CDR3 sequences, roughly 34% seen once, with 4% to 5% in the top ten. Input material: naive CD8+ T cells from blood, with Jurkat cell RNA spiked in. The receptors here all came from a human donor in good health. Some libraries in this study had Jurkat cell RNA spiked in. The CDR3 runs from the conserved cysteine through the conserved F or W. D genes are given only for firm matches. Clone size is not always given. Where it is, it says once, few, many or a class for expanded clones.

j_call | v_call | clone_size | d_call | cdr3_aa | cdr3_nt
TRBJ2-7 | TRBV7-8 | few | NA | CASRGRAGYEQYF | TGTGCCAGCAGGGGGAGAGCCGGCTACGAGCAGTACTTC
TRBJ2-5 | TRBV28 | NA | NA | CASSLVAEVYGTQYF | TGTGCCAGCAGTTTAGTAGCGGAGGTCTACGGGACCCAGTACTTC
TRBJ2-3 | TRBV28 | few | TRBD2 | CASSPRTSGWRGDTQYF | TGTGCCAGCAGTCCGAGGACTAGCGGGTGGAGGGGGGATACGCAGTATTTT
TRBJ2-2 | TRBV7-9 | NA | NA | CASSPPSRNTGELVF | TGTGCCAGCAGCCCCCCTTCTAGGAACACCGGGGAGCTGGTTTTT
TRBJ2-7 | TRBV7-9 | NA | NA | CASSLLGGRDYEQYF | TGTGCCAGCAGCCTCCTGGGGGGAAGGGACTACGAGCAGTACTTC
TRBJ2-3 | TRBV9 | NA | TRBD1 | CASSEQGSGDTQYF | TGTGCCAGCAGCGAACAGGGGTCAGGAGATACGCAGTATTTT
TRBJ2-7 | TRBV20-1 | many | NA | CSADRGFVYEQYF | TGCAGTGCAGATCGGGGCTTTGTGTACGAGCAGTACTTC
TRBJ1-1 | TRBV19 | NA | TRBD1 | CASNRGGLRTEAFF | TGTGCCAGCAACAGGGGGGGGCTGAGAACTGAAGCTTTCTTT
TRBJ2-3 | TRBV21-1 | NA | NA | CASSKAAFGTSGASTDTQYF | TGTGCCAGCAGCAAAGCAGCATTTGGGACTAGCGGAGCTAGCACAGATACGCAGTATTTT
TRBJ2-3 | TRBV7-9 | NA | NA | CASSSNSMSTDTQYF | TGTGCCAGCAGCTCAAATTCTATGAGCACAGATACGCAGTATTTT
TRBJ2-4 | TRBV9 | many | NA | CASSVDGRGQYF | TGTGCCAGCAGCGTAGACGGCCGGGGTCAGTACTTC
TRBJ2-6 | TRBV9 | few | NA | CASLRGPGANVLTF | TGTGCCAGCCTGAGGGGTCCTGGGGCCAACGTCCTGACTTTC
TRBJ2-1 | TRBV3-1 | many | NA | CASSHEAGYAYNEQFF | TGTGCCAGCAGCCACGAAGCGGGTTACGCCTACAATGAGCAGTTCTTC
TRBJ2-3 | TRBV19 | few | NA | CASSIPGRRTDTQYF | TGTGCCAGTAGTATCCCTGGCCGACGCACAGATACGCAGTATTTT
TRBJ1-5 | TRBV15 | many | NA | CATSADADGNQPQHF | TGTGCCACCAGCGCCGACGCTGACGGCAATCAGCCCCAGCATTTT
TRBJ1-1 | TRBV6-2/TRBV6-3 | few | NA | CASSGTPNTEAFF | TGTGCCAGCAGTGGGACACCGAACACTGAAGCTTTCTTT
TRBJ2-3 | TRBV28 | many | NA | CASSTTSTDWTDTQYF | TGTGCCAGCAGCACGACTAGTACAGATTGGACAGATACGCAGTATTTT
TRBJ2-4 | TRBV2 | many | NA | CASSEVQYIQYF | TGTGCCAGCAGTGAAGTCCAATACATTCAGTACTTC
TRBJ2-3 | TRBV20-1 | few | NA | CSATYPGVGDTQYF | TGCAGTGCCACTTACCCCGGGGTGGGGGATACGCAGTATTTT
TRBJ2-2 | TRBV13 | few | NA | CASSPGTYTGELFF | TGTGCCAGCAGCCCAGGGACTTACACCGGGGAGCTGTTTTTT
TRBJ2-3 | TRBV28 | many | TRBD2 | CASSFERDTDTQYF | TGTGCCAGCAGTTTCGAGCGGGACACAGATACGCAGTATTTT
TRBJ1-1 | TRBV9 | once | NA | CASSVVGRAGTETFF | TGTGCCAGCAGCGTAGTGGGCAGGGCCGGGACTGAAACTTTCTTT
TRBJ2-2 | TRBV20-1 | NA | TRBD1 | CSAIEDRGIYDTGELFF | TGCAGTGCCATCGAAGACAGGGGGATTTATGACACCGGGGAGCTGTTTTTT
TRBJ2-4 | TRBV23-1 | once | NA | CASKTGRNTAKYIQYF | TGCGCCAGCAAAACAGGGAGAAATACAGCCAAATACATTCAGTACTTC
TRBJ2-1 | TRBV6-5 | few | TRBD2 | CASSYSAGLAGNEQFF | TGTGCCAGCAGTTACTCCGCCGGACTAGCGGGGAATGAGCAGTTCTTC
TRBJ2-5 | TRBV7-6 | NA | NA | CAGSFEVFLETQYF | TGTGCCGGCAGCTTTGAAGTCTTCCTAGAGACCCAGTACTTC
TRBJ2-6 | TRBV28 | few | NA | CASSLQTVPGANVLTF | TGTGCCAGCAGTTTGCAGACAGTCCCTGGGGCCAACGTCCTGACTTTC
TRBJ2-5 | TRBV9 | few | NA | CASSHYTQGAETQYF | TGTGCCAGCAGCCACTACACACAGGGCGCAGAGACCCAGTACTTC
TRBJ1-5 | TRBV27 | NA | NA | CASSFWNQPQHF | TGTGCCAGCAGTTTCTGGAATCAGCCCCAGCATTTT
TRBJ2-1 | TRBV12-3/TRBV12-4 | few | TRBD2 | CASSLPQTSGEEEQFF | TGTGCCAGCAGCCTTCCCCAGACTAGCGGCGAGGAGGAGCAGTTCTTC
TRBJ2-3 | TRBV9 | NA | NA | CASRGKSTDTQYF | TGTGCCAGCCGCGGAAAGAGCACAGATACGCAGTATTTT
TRBJ2-5 | TRBV23-1 | many | NA | CASSQSFPETQYF | TGCGCCAGCAGTCAATCGTTCCCAGAGACCCAGTACTTC
TRBJ1-6 | TRBV6-6 | few | NA | CASSYAGLRSPLHF | TGTGCCAGCAGTTACGCGGGGTTAAGGTCACCCCTCCACTTT
TRBJ2-5 | TRBV12-3/TRBV12-4 | many | TRBD1 | CASSPGGAETQYF | TGTGCCAGCAGCCCAGGGGGCGCGGAGACCCAGTACTTC
TRBJ2-1 | TRBV7-6 | NA | NA | CASSYIRGNEQFF | TGTGCCAGCAGCTATATTAGGGGCAATGAGCAGTTCTTC
TRBJ2-7 | TRBV25-1 | NA | TRBD1 | CATGWGNRGDEQYF | TGTGCCACCGGATGGGGGAACAGGGGTGACGAGCAGTACTTC
TRBJ2-3 | TRBV21-1 | NA | NA | CASAKGDALRVGDTQYF | TGTGCCAGCGCTAAAGGCGACGCTCTTCGGGTGGGAGATACGCAGTATTTT
TRBJ1-5 | TRBV6-1 | NA | NA | CASRPNNQPQHF | TGTGCCAGCCGACCGAACAATCAGCCCCAGCATTTT
TRBJ1-1 | TRBV15 | few | NA | CATSRDRVIGEAFF | TGTGCCACCAGCAGAGACCGCGTAATTGGAGAAGCTTTCTTT
TRBJ2-5 | TRBV11-2 | few | NA | CASSLEYWAKETQYF | TGTGCCAGCAGCTTAGAGTACTGGGCGAAGGAGACCCAGTACTTC
TRBJ1-4 | TRBV6-5 | few | TRBD1 | CASSYFQGATNEKLFF | TGTGCCAGCAGTTACTTTCAGGGGGCAACTAATGAAAAACTGTTTTTT
TRBJ2-7 | TRBV2 | few | TRBD1 | CASSEFTGDEQYF | TGTGCCAGCAGTGAATTTACAGGGGACGAGCAGTACTTC
TRBJ1-4 | TRBV6-5 | NA | TRBD1 | CASSYSGGWDEKLIF | TGTGCCAGCAGTTACTCAGGGGGCTGGGATGAAAAACTGATTTTT
TRBJ2-7 | TRBV27 | NA | TRBD1 | CASSSGTGSGEQYF | TGTGCCAGCAGTTCCGGGACAGGGTCGGGCGAGCAGTACTTC
TRBJ1-6 | TRBV6-5 | NA | NA | CASSYSGDSPLHF | TGTGCCAGCAGTTACAGTGGGGATTCACCCCTCCACTTT
TRBJ2-7 | TRBV2 | NA | NA | CASSAQGNYEQYF | TGTGCCAGCAGTGCACAGGGCAACTACGAGCAGTACTTC
TRBJ2-7 | TRBV6-6 | NA | NA | CASSYSEGIYEQYF | TGTGCCAGCAGTTACTCGGAGGGCATTTACGAGCAGTACTTC
TRBJ2-7 | TRBV27 | NA | NA | CASKGRGEQYF | TGTGCCAGCAAGGGCCGAGGAGAGCAGTACTTC
TRBJ1-1 | TRBV5-4 | NA | NA | CASNSYLSNTEAFF | TGTGCCAGCAATTCCTATTTGAGTAACACTGAAGCTTTCTTT
TRBJ2-7 | TRBV7-6 | few | TRBD2 | CASGRGLANEQYF | TGTGCCAGCGGACGGGGACTAGCGAACGAGCAGTACTTC
TRBJ2-2 | TRBV5-6 | NA | NA | CASSLSGLALMIGEPFF | TGTGCCAGCAGCTTGTCGGGGCTAGCCCTAATGATCGGGGAGCCGTTTTTT
TRBJ2-7 | TRBV7-9 | few | TRBD1 | CASSRDRGLSYEQYF | TGTGCCAGCAGCCGGGACAGGGGGCTTTCGTACGAGCAGTACTTC
TRBJ2-3 | TRBV2 | NA | NA | CASKEWVADTQYF | TGTGCCAGCAAAGAGTGGGTCGCAGATACGCAGTATTTT
TRBJ2-7 | TRBV11-2 | few | TRBD2 | CASTGLAGVFYEQYF | TGTGCCAGCACGGGACTAGCGGGAGTCTTCTACGAGCAGTACTTC